One sample yielded the 18 T cell receptor beta chains listed below, sequenced in a study of shared clonotypes between healthy human individuals. Some clones are missing from TCRdb's copy, which holds only in-frame ones; the method was immunoSEQ multiplex PCR. The sample holds around 1,000,000 clones; approximately 75% are singletons and the top ten take approximately 0.9%. The specimen was memory CD4+ T cells from PBMCs. This sample's subset: CD45RA-negative fraction. The receptors shown here come from a man between 18 and 35 years old in good health. Some clones in this sample may be carry-over from other donors' samples.

The sample holds a few counts of this clone. The chain recombines TRBV28 with TRBJ2-4; D unresolved. Germline-derived CDR1 and CDR2 are MDHEN and SYDVKM. The V end was cut by 6 bases, the J end by 13 bases, with 16 bases between. This CDR3 is 12 amino acids long. The CDR3 is CASSPTERGQYF. The CDR3 DNA reads TGTGCCAGCAGCCCTACAGAACGCGGACAGTACTTC.

This clone was recorded once. The chain uses TRBV27 and TRBJ2-7; possible D gene TRBD1, 5 bases. Germline CDR1 and CDR2: MNHEY and SMNVEV (reference sequence). Trimming took off 5 bases at V and 4 bases at J, with 18 bases between the two ends. The CDR3 is 15 residues long. Here the CDR3 DNA reads TGTGCCAGCAGTATAGACCGGGCTCGGACATACGAGCAGTACTTC. As protein: CASSIDRARTYEQYF.

The genes are TRBV7-8 and TRBJ2-5; D remains ambiguous. The germline gives CDR1 SGHVS, CDR2 FQNEAQ. V lost 1 base and J lost 7, with 4 bases in between. The CDR3 is 11 amino acids. Here the CDR3 DNA reads TGTGCCAGCAGCTTAGGGATGACCCAGTACTTC. The encoded protein is CASSLGMTQYF. The entire variable domain, with the rest obtained from reference TRBV7-8 and TRBJ2-5, is as follows: GAGVSQSPRYKVAKRGQDVALRCDPISGHVSLFWYQQALGQGPEFLTYFQNEAQLDKSGLPSDRFFAERPEGSVSTLKIQRTQQEDSAVYLCASSLGMTQYFGPGTRLLVL.

The rearrangement joins TRBV5-1 to TRBJ2-7; 15 bases line up with TRBD2. CDR1 is SGHRS, CDR2 YFSETQ, per germline. The CDR3 is 16 residues long. Trimming removed 4 bases from V and 2 bases from J; junction bases left unmatched: 4. The CDR3 is CASSGGLAGGTYEQYF. CDR3 bases: TGCGCCAGCAGCGGCGGACTAGCGGGAGGGACCTACGAGCAGTACTTC.

As regards this clone: The sample has other DNA sequences that encode this CDR3 too. The genes are TRBV12-5 and TRBJ2-3; D is undetermined. The CDR3 runs 13 residues. Trimming removed 5 bases at V and 1 base at J, with 7 bases between. The germline V gene has CDR1 LGHNT and CDR2 FRNRAP. This CDR3 reads CASGLLGTDTQYF. CDR3 nucleotide sequence: TGTGCTAGTGGTCTCCTCGGCACAGATACGCAGTATTTT.

The V and J genes are TRBV5-5 and TRBJ1-4; no clear D gene. Germline loops: CDR1 SGHKS, CDR2 YYEKEE (reference sequence). Trimming removed 0 bases at V and 5 bases at J, with 5 bases between. This CDR3 contains 13 residues. The CDR3 protein is CASSLEDNEKLFF. The CDR3 DNA sequence: TGTGCCAGCAGCTTGGAAGACAATGAAAAACTGTTTTTT.

This clone was seen a handful of times. J is TRBJ2-5 and V is TRBV7-2; D is unresolved. Trimming pared 3 bases from V and 1 base from J, leaving 6 bases between. From germline, CDR1 is SGHTA and CDR2 FQGNSA. The CDR3 extends over 13 amino acids. The CDR3 DNA reads TGTGCCAGCAGCTTCCGGTTCCAAGAGACCCAGTACTTC. It codes for CASSFRFQETQYF. Looking up the rest from reference TRBV7-2 and TRBJ2-5 gives the full variable domain: GAGVSQSPSNKVTEKGKDVELRCDPISGHTALYWYRQSLGQGLEFLIYFQGNSAPDKSGLPSDRFSAERTGGSVSTLTIQRTQQEDSAVYLCASSFRFQETQYFGPGTRLLVL.

The gene calls are TRBV6-5 and TRBJ1-2; D perhaps matches TRBD1 (6 bases). Trimming pared 8 bases from V and 3 bases from J, leaving 16 bases between. Germline V gene sequence: CDR1 MNHEY, CDR2 SVGAGI. This CDR3 is built from 14 residues. The CDR3 region has the DNA TGTGCCAGCGCGGAGGGGGGAGTGGACTATGGCTACACCTTC. Translated: CASAEGGVDYGYTF.

The chain links TRBV29-1 to TRBJ2-5; D is ambiguous. V lost 6 bases to trimming and J lost 4 bases, with 12 bases between them. CDR1 and CDR2 from the germline V gene are SQVTM and ANQGSEA. This CDR3 has 12 amino acids. CDR3 nucleotides: TGCAGCGTAACCCAGACTTCAGAGACCCAGTACTTC. Translation gives CSVTQTSETQYF.

The V and J genes are TRBV7-9 and TRBJ2-3; 9 bases map to TRBD1. The J segment lost 2 bases and the V segment lost 4 bases, leaving 7 bases of the junction unmatched. The CDR3 length is 16 residues. The V gene's germline CDR1 is SEHNR and CDR2 FQNEAQ (reference sequence). CDR3 bases: TGTGCCAGCAGCTCCCGGGACAGGGCCTTCACAGATACGCAGTATTTT. Its translation: CASSSRDRAFTDTQYF.

This chain connects TRBV28 to TRBJ2-3; 7 positions agree with TRBD2. The CDR3 runs to 14 residues. Germline V gene sequence: CDR1 MDHEN, CDR2 SYDVKM. V lost 8 bases and J lost 1; bases outside the gene matches: 6. The CDR3 nucleotides are TGTGCCAGCCTAGCGGTCCGGGGCACAGATACGCAGTATTTT. Translating gives CASLAVRGTDTQYF. Combining the CDR3 with reference TRBV28 and TRBJ2-3 gives the whole variable domain DVKVTQSSRYLVKRTGEKVFLECVQDMDHENMFWYRQDPGLGLRLIYFSYDVKMKEKGDIPEGYSVSREKKERFSLILESASTNQTSMYLCASLAVRGTDTQYFGPGTRLTVL.

This clone came up many times. This rearrangement joins TRBV12-5 to TRBJ2-5; D perhaps matches TRBD2 (7 bases). V was shortened by 1 base and J by 4 bases, with 16 bases between the two germline ends. There are 16 residues in the CDR3. The V gene's germline CDR1 is LGHNT and CDR2 FRNRAP. CDR3 bases: TGTGCTAGTGGTTTGGCCAAGGGAGGGGGAGTAGAGACCCAGTACTTC. It codes for CASGLAKGGGVETQYF.

The CDR3 bases are TGCGCCAGCAGCCAAGATACGACCCGGGACCGCTACAGCGGCTACACCTTC. It is translated as CASSQDTTRDRYSGYTF. The rearrangement links TRBV4-1 to TRBJ1-2; a possible D gene is TRBD1 (5 bases). Per the germline V gene, CDR1 is MGHRA and CDR2 is YSYEKL. The V and J ends lost 0 bases and 8 bases respectively, with 22 bases between them. The CDR3 contains 17 residues.

The chain carries TRBV5-1 and TRBJ2-5; D possibly corresponds to TRBD2 (5 bases). The germline V gene has CDR1 SGHRS and CDR2 YFSETQ. Trimming left V 5 bases short and J 2 bases short, with 10 bases between. The CDR3 covers 13 residues. The CDR3 region is CASSPGIQETQYF. CDR3 in DNA: TGCGCCAGCAGTCCGGGGATTCAAGAGACCCAGTACTTC.

V usage is TRBV6-1 and J usage is TRBJ2-7; 8 bases fit TRBD1. The CDR3 covers 12 residues. Germline V lookup: CDR1 MNHNS, CDR2 SASEGT. The ends lost 6 bases at V and 6 bases at J; junction bases unmatched: 4. CDR3 bases: TGTGCCAGCAGCGCGACAGGGGCCGAGCAGTACTTC. Translation: CASSATGAEQYF.

This clone was picked up a small number of times. The rearrangement links TRBV10-3 to TRBJ2-3; D is perhaps TRBD2 (5 bases). Germline V lookup: CDR1 ENHRY, CDR2 SYGVKD. V lost 10 bases, J lost 2 bases, and 10 bases lay in between. The CDR3 has 12 residues. Here the CDR3 reads CANGVNTDTQYF. Here the CDR3 DNA reads TGTGCCAACGGGGTAAACACAGATACGCAGTATTTT.

J is TRBJ2-4 and V is TRBV4-1; tentatively, D is TRBD2 (5 bases). The CDR3 is made up of 18 amino acids. Trimming left V 0 bases short and J 0 bases short, with 15 bases between. Germline CDR1 and CDR2: MGHRA and YSYEKL. CDR3 protein: CASSQELSLGLAKNIQYF. DNA for the CDR3: TGCGCCAGCAGCCAAGAGTTATCCCTAGGACTAGCCAAAAACATTCAGTACTTC.

The chain combines TRBV18 with TRBJ1-1, with D perhaps TRBD1 (5 bases). This CDR3 region has 14 residues. CDR1 KGHSH and CDR2 LQKENI come from the germline V gene. V shed 6 bases and J shed 1 base, with 12 bases lying between them. The CDR3 region is CASSRGEGNTEAFF. The CDR3 coding sequence is TGTGCCAGCTCTCGGGGGGAGGGGAACACTGAAGCTTTCTTT.